This record concerns one TCR beta chain sequence. The antigen remains undetermined. Assay used: immunoSEQ multiplex PCR; TCRdb lists only in-frame clones, some missing. The table records 160,000 or so clones, 85% to 90% of them present only once. The sample is drawn from a study of T cell responses to AZD1222 COVID-19 vaccine. General study points: Nearly half of unique spike-specific TCRs reportedly avoided B.1.351 and B.1.1.7 mutated regions. Elevations in Spike-specific TCR breadth and depth followed administration of two AZD1222 doses.

CDR3 length equals 11 residues. Germline V gene sequence: CDR1 LNHNV, CDR2 YYDKDF (reference sequence). V dropped 5 bases and J dropped 5 bases, with 6 bases sitting between them. The source is an adult who received the AZD1222 COVID-19 vaccine. The starting material was peripheral blood, obtained 28 days after the second AZD1222 dose. The chain combines TRBV15 with TRBJ1-1; D is undetermined. Here the CDR3 DNA reads TGTGCCACCAGCGGGTTGACTGAAGCTTTCTTT. Translated, it gives CATSGLTEAFF.